This T cell receptor beta chain was sequenced during a study of T cell responses to AZD1222 COVID-19 vaccine. Sequenced by immunoSEQ multiplex PCR; TCRdb stores in-frame clones only, minus some. This table holds around 89,000 clones, more than 75% found once. The CDR3 loop spans 13 amino acids. Germline values: CDR1 MGHDK, CDR2 SYGVNS. V lost 8 bases to trimming and J lost 4 bases; unmatched junction nucleotides: 6. This specimen was peripheral blood, taken on day 0 of AZD1222 vaccination. This sequence joins TRBV25-1 and TRBJ2-5; 8 nucleotides match TRBD1. This TCR was sampled from an adult in good health. The CDR3 bases are TGTGCCAGCGCCAGACAGGGGACAGAGACCCAGTACTTC. Translating gives CASARQGTETQYF.